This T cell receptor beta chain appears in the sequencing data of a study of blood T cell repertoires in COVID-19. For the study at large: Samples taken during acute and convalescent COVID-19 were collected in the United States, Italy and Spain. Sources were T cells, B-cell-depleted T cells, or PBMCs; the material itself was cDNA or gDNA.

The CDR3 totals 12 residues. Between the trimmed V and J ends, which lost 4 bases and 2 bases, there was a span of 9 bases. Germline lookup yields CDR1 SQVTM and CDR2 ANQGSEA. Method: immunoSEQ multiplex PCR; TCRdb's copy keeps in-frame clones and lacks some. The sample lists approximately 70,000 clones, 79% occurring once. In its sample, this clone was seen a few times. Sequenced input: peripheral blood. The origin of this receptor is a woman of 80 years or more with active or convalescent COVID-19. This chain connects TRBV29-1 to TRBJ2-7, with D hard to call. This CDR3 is CSVVVQAYEQYF. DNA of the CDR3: TGCAGCGTTGTGGTTCAGGCCTACGAGCAGTACTTC.